This TCR beta chain came from a study of blood T cell repertoires in COVID-19. Original methodology: Counts of nucleated cells, estimated from reference gene primer amplification, were obtained. Clones were read by immunoSEQ multiplex PCR, and TCRdb kept only the in-frame ones, dropping some. Clone size and V and J calls were adopted from that table, with D and trimming inferred from the DNA. The table shows approximately 260,000 clones, with roughly 87% occurring only once. The V and J ends lost 3 bases and 9 bases respectively, with 15 bases between them. Germline V gene lookup returns CDR1 SGHRS and CDR2 YFSETQ. The CDR3 is 14 amino acids.

This TCR was sampled from a man aged 55 to 70 who had recovered from COVID-19. The chain joins TRBV5-1 to TRBJ2-2; TRBD1 is a possible D gene (5 bases). The sequenced sample was peripheral blood. CDR3 residues: CASSSTTQGWELFF. The CDR3 DNA follows: TGCGCCAGCAGCTCGACCACCCAGGGATGGGAGCTGTTTTTT.